This T cell receptor (beta chain) emerged from a study of blood T cell repertoires in COVID-19. Study-wide context: Whether acute or convalescent, the COVID-19 samples came from the United States, Italy and Spain. Nucleic acid was either cDNA or gDNA, and it came from T cells, B-cell-depleted T cells, or PBMCs.

Authors' processing steps: Amplification with reference gene primers provided the estimates of nucleated cell counts. Profiled with immunoSEQ multiplex PCR; TCRdb holds only in-frame clones, not every one. V, J and clone size are taken as reported in that table, and D and trimming were inferred from the DNA itself. The sample has about 90,000 clones; about 82% are singletons. The receptor was isolated from a woman aged 70-85 years with active or convalescent COVID-19. Sequenced: peripheral blood.

The CDR3 coding sequence is TGTGCCAGCAGGTCGATAGCGGGATCTGCCTACAATGAGCAGTTCTTC. It yields the protein CASRSIAGSAYNEQFF. The chain couples TRBV11-2 to TRBJ2-1, with 8 bases that match TRBD2. The CDR3 is made up of 16 amino acids. Looked up from germline, CDR1 is SGHAT and CDR2 is FQNNGV. The J segment lost 2 bases and the V segment lost 6 bases, leaving 9 bases of the junction unmatched.